The present TCR beta chain was sequenced within a study of T-cell memory formation after mild COVID-19. Background on the study: There were largely donor-specific TCR clusters.

One entry per CDR3 protein results from TCRdb running MiXCR on the 5' RACE reads. The data show 350,000 or so distinct CDR3 sequences, with approximately 13% seen just once and around 21% held by the top ten. The sequence derives from a man aged 18 to 29 who had mild COVID-19 (a few samples of this study predate the infection). Cell type and time point are not known. The sample was PBMCs or a T cell subset sorted from them (not recorded which).

The CDR3 protein is CASSLVGVTEAFF. The CDR3 DNA reads as TGCGCCAGCAGCTTGGTTGGGGTCACTGAAGCTTTCTTT. The V and J genes are TRBV5-1 and TRBJ1-1; D is unresolved. Germline CDR1 reads SGHRS; CDR2 reads YFSETQ. Trimming pared 0 bases from V and 4 bases from J, leaving 7 bases between. This CDR3 contains 13 residues.